This paragraph covers one T cell receptor (beta chain) sequence. Its antigen is still unknown. Relative to the germline gene, one junction end is altered; a read error may explain this. These data originate in a study of T cell responses to AZD1222 COVID-19 vaccine (dated by TCRdb to the early 2020s). Study-level background: AZD1222 recipients given second doses at about 4 weeks or at about 12 weeks were pooled, since spike-specific TCR depth and breadth were not found to differ between the two schedules. A total of just over 230 trial participants underwent TCR sequencing, of whom 200 to 220 received two doses of AZD1222 and about 25 received two doses of the MenACWY control vaccine. Enrollment into the trials was organized by age into subgroups of 18-55, 56-69 and 70-plus years, and those subgroups contained approximately 160, 26 and 62 TCR-sequenced participants, respectively.

The CDR3 regions of human TCRbeta chains were analyzed by immunosequencing. In the paper's pipeline: TCRs in the repertoires were compared against a reference library of SARS-CoV-2-specific TCRs that had been generated with the MIRA antigen-specificity platform. Breadth was defined as the fraction of unique TCRs that were SARS-CoV-2-associated, and depth was defined as the fraction of total T cells that were SARS-CoV-2-associated. Using the MIRA data, each spike-specific TCR was mapped to the spike region that the TCR reacts to and placed in a CD4 or CD8 class. Log10-transformed breadth and depth values were compared by one-way ANOVA with Sidak's multiple comparisons tests. TCRdb limited this immuneACCESS table to in-frame rearrangements with V and J called. A share of clones is missing; checked studies link under half to unresolved V genes, and the rest is unexplained. That table furnishes V, J and clone size, whereas the DNA furnished D and trimming. The table for this sample lists about 110,000 clones; 88% of them were counted only once. The ten largest clones add up to less than 6% of the sample.

Explained via the paper, the time point label denotes: baseline before first vaccination. The vaccinee samples were drawn from two UK trials, COV001 and COV002, one of which was a single-blind randomized controlled phase 2/3 trial testing AZD1222 (ChAdOx1 nCoV-19) in healthy adults. For TCRbeta chain sequencing, PBMC samples were collected from trial participants at day 0 and at day 28 after the second dose. The germline V gene provides CDR1 LGHNA and CDR2 YNFKEQ. The CDR3 numbers 14 residues from cysteine through phenylalanine. Only CDR3 DNA is held: 42 bases, read in frame from base 1. On the study overall, not on this receptor specifically: In the small 56-69-year group, the increase in depth fell short of significance, most likely because of low power. After two AZD1222 doses, both the breadth and the depth of spike-specific TCRs were significantly higher than at day 0 and than in MenACWY recipients. No day 14 peak-response samples were available, so repertoires were characterized only after the peak T cell response. Reportedly, almost half of the unique spike-specific TCRs recognized epitopes lying outside the regions that are mutated in the B.1.351 and B.1.1.7 variants. The vaccine-associated CD4 TCRs covered the entire spike protein, and the dominant responses fell in regions 160-218 and 743-854. Most participants were white British and females outnumbered males, and the authors suggested that clonal diversity may have been underestimated. Conclusions about previously exposed vaccinees are limited because only six or seven AZD1222 recipients were SARS-CoV-2 seropositive at baseline.

Recombination connected TRBV4-2 to TRBJ2-5, and 13 junction bases match TRBD2. The starting material was peripheral blood, obtained on day 0 of AZD1222 vaccination. The receptor was derived from an adult in good health. The CDR3 region: CASSQQTSGGTWNF. Read as DNA, the sequence is TGTGCCAGCAGCCAGCAGACTAGCGGGGGGACTTGGAACTTC.